These T cell receptor beta chains were read from a single sample in a study of preoperative IRX-2 immunotherapy in early breast cancer. Sequencing used immunoSEQ multiplex PCR; TCRdb keeps in-frame clones, though not all of them. The sample lists around 40,000 clones, 70% to 85% occurring once. This sample comprised tumor tissue, obtained after IRX-2 immunotherapy. The receptors come from a human donor with breast cancer. CDR3s include the opening cysteine and the closing phenylalanine or tryptophan. The D gene is left open where the match is weak. A row's size may be missing; if present it is once, few, many or a size class.

>TRBJ1-4|TRBV5-1|-|-
CASSLEARSEKLFF
TGCGCCAGCAGCTTGGAGGCCAGAAGTGAAAAACTGTTTTTT
>TRBJ2-3|TRBV5-1|-|-
CASSLFRRSTDTQYF
TGCGCCAGCAGCTTGTTCCGTCGTTCCACAGATACGCAGTATTTT
>TRBJ1-2|TRBV6-8|-|-
CASKDGGRAYGYTF
TGTGCCAGCAAAGACGGGGGCAGGGCCTATGGCTACACCTTC
>TRBJ2-7|TRBV18|-|-
CASSPGQGTTYEQYF
TGTGCCAGCTCACCAGGGCAGGGCACCACCTACGAGCAGTACTTC
>TRBJ2-1|TRBV5-1|-|-
CATAPSGDSSYNEQFF
TGCGCCACAGCCCCCTCGGGAGACAGCAGCTACAATGAGCAGTTCTTC
>TRBJ1-1|TRBV18|-|-
CASSPRDTEAFF
TGTGCCAGCTCACCACGGGACACTGAAGCTTTCTTT
>TRBJ2-7|TRBV28|-|TRBD2
CASSLAGVAYEQYF
TGTGCCAGCTCCTTAGCGGGAGTAGCCTACGAGCAGTACTTC
>TRBJ2-7|TRBV5-1|once|-
CASSLGVGPPGEQYF
TGCGCCAGCAGCTTAGGGGTAGGGCCTCCGGGGGAGCAGTACTTC
>TRBJ2-1|TRBV11-3|-|-
CASSFNSYGTEQFF
TGTGCCAGCAGCTTTAATTCTTACGGGACTGAGCAGTTCTTC
>TRBJ2-3|TRBV11-3|-|-
CASSLIGVNTDTQYF
TGTGCCAGCAGCCTCATTGGGGTGAACACAGATACGCAGTATTTT
>TRBJ1-4|TRBV6-8|few|TRBD1
CASSFPGQGLPGANEKLFF
TGTGCCAGCAGTTTTCCGGGACAGGGACTCCCTGGGGCTAATGAAAAACTGTTTTTT
>TRBJ2-7|TRBV7-7|-|TRBD1
CASSNQDRGGYEQYF
TGTGCCAGCAGCAACCAGGACAGGGGAGGCTACGAGCAGTACTTC
>TRBJ2-1|TRBV6-8|-|TRBD1
CASRKTGGDYNEQFF
TGTGCCAGCAGGAAAACAGGGGGTGATTACAATGAGCAGTTCTTC
>TRBJ2-7|TRBV6-8|-|TRBD1
CASRKQGAGYEQYF
TGTGCCAGCAGAAAACAGGGGGCAGGGTACGAGCAGTACTTC
>TRBJ2-6|TRBV5-1|-|-
CASSLKVVSVSGANVLTF
TGCGCCAGCAGCCTAAAGGTGGTCTCCGTCTCTGGGGCCAACGTCCTGACTTTC
>TRBJ1-2|TRBV6-8|-|-
CASSASDSGGPGYTF
TGTGCCAGCAGTGCCTCCGACAGCGGCGGGCCTGGCTACACCTTC
>TRBJ1-2|TRBV6-8|-|TRBD1
CASSLGTGQGYTF
TGTGCCAGCAGCCTCGGGACAGGGCAGGGCTACACCTTC
>TRBJ2-4|TRBV6-8|-|-
CASRPTLGADIQYF
TGTGCCAGCAGACCGACCCTGGGGGCTGACATTCAGTACTTC
>TRBJ2-6|TRBV28|-|-
CASSSTLGRIISGANVLTF
TGTGCCAGCAGTTCGACCCTGGGACGGATCATCTCTGGGGCCAACGTCCTGACTTTC
>TRBJ2-7|TRBV19|-|TRBD1
CASSRRTGANYEQYF
TGTGCCAGTAGTAGGCGGACAGGGGCGAACTACGAGCAGTACTTC
>TRBJ2-5|TRBV6-8|-|-
CASSYSIKGAGETQYF
TGTGCCAGCAGTTACTCGATAAAGGGCGCCGGGGAGACCCAGTACTTC
>TRBJ2-7|TRBV7-6|-|-
CASSLLSGSSYEQYF
TGTGCCAGCAGCTTATTGTCGGGTAGCTCCTACGAGCAGTACTTC
>TRBJ2-7|TRBV5-1|once|TRBD2
CASSRVAGSSYEQYF
TGCGCCAGCAGCCGGGTAGCGGGCTCCTCCTACGAGCAGTACTTC
>TRBJ2-7|TRBV19|-|TRBD1
CASRTPGQAGEQYF
TGTGCCAGTAGAACCCCGGGACAGGCGGGCGAGCAGTACTTC
>TRBJ2-3|TRBV19|-|TRBD2
CASMLAGGIDTQYF
TGTGCCAGTATGTTAGCGGGGGGGATAGATACGCAGTATTTT